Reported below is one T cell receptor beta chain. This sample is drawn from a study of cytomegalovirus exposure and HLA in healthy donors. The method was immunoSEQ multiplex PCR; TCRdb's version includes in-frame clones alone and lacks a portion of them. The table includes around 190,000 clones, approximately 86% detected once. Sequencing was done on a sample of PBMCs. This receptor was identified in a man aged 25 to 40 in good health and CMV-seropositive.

CDR3 amino acids: CASSPTKEVDDGYTF. CDR3 nucleotide sequence: TGTGCCAGCAGTCCCACGAAGGAGGTGGATGATGGCTACACCTTC. V usage is TRBV28 and J usage is TRBJ1-2; D is unclear. The CDR3 runs to 15 residues. V was trimmed by 5 bases and J by 6 bases, leaving 19 bases between them. Germline V lookup: CDR1 MDHEN, CDR2 SYDVKM.